This T cell receptor (beta chain) was identified during a study of cytomegalovirus exposure and HLA in healthy donors. Study background: From HLA-typed donors, an early data release held 70 million to 95 million unique TCRs. Findings and caveats of the study: In a later analysis, across HLA loci, associated TCR counts were highest for DRB1, lowest for HLA-C. Approximately 17,000 TCR beta sequences were associated with HLA alleles at 0.05 false discovery rate in a later analysis. Likely technical artifact: a cluster of highly shared sequence variants.

A remark on this clone: Its matching antigen is unknown.

Both 60 Vbeta primers and 13 Jbeta primers went into the PCR. The method was immunoSEQ multiplex PCR; TCRdb's version includes in-frame clones alone and lacks a portion of them. The table lists 150,000 to 200,000 clones, around 80% of them singletons, with approximately 2.4% in the top ten. The CDR3 extends over 14 amino acids. V gave up 6 bases and J gave up 3 bases; unmatched junction bases: 8. Germline V gene sequence: CDR1 SQVTM, CDR2 ANQGSEA. This clonotype was sampled from a female donor in good health and CMV-seronegative. Source material: PBMCs. The J gene is TRBJ1-2, the V gene TRBV29-1; 9 positions match TRBD1. The CDR3 region has the DNA TGCAGCGTCGAACAGGGGGCCTTGTACTATGGCTACACCTTC. It encodes CSVEQGALYYGYTF.